This passage covers 27 T cell receptor beta chains from one sample sequenced in a study of cytomegalovirus exposure and HLA in healthy donors. TCRdb's copy holds only in-frame clones and misses some; the assay was immunoSEQ multiplex PCR. The sample includes approximately 270,000 clones, around 91% of them seen just once. Material: PBMCs. The source of these receptors is a woman aged 18-29 years in good health and CMV-seronegative.

The CDR3 DNA is TGTGCCAGCAGCCAAGAGACAGGCCCTGAAGCTAACTATGGCTACACCTTC. Amino acid sequence: CASSQETGPEANYGYTF. The chain has TRBV4-2 and TRBJ1-2; the D gene is possibly TRBD1 (6 bases). Germline values: CDR1 LGHNA, CDR2 YNFKEQ. Trimming took off 0 bases at V and 0 bases at J, with 14 bases between the two ends. The CDR3 extends over 17 amino acids.

As concerns this clone: In the same sample, other DNA sequences code for this CDR3. The chain uses TRBV28 and TRBJ2-3; D is possibly TRBD1 (6 bases). There are 15 residues in the CDR3. Per germline, CDR1 MDHEN and CDR2 SYDVKM. V gave up 5 bases and J gave up 3 bases, with 15 bases separating them. The CDR3 DNA is TGTGCCAGCAGTATACCGGGCCAGGGGACAGATACGCAGTATTTT. Translating it yields CASSIPGQGTDTQYF.

The V gene is TRBV7-2, the J gene TRBJ2-1; 15 positions agree with TRBD2. The V segment lost 5 bases and the J segment 2 bases; nucleotides outside the gene matches: 7. This CDR3 contains 18 residues. Germline CDR1 SGHTA, CDR2 FQGNSA. In nucleotides, the CDR3 is TGTGCCAGCAGCCCCACGGGACTAGCGGGGGGAACCTACAATGAGCAGTTCTTC. This gives the protein CASSPTGLAGGTYNEQFF. Variable domain in full (rest from reference TRBV7-2 and TRBJ2-1): GAGVSQSPSNKVTEKGKDVELRCDPISGHTALYWYRQSLGQGLEFLIYFQGNSAPDKSGLPSDRFSAERTGGSVSTLTIQRTQQEDSAVYLCASSPTGLAGGTYNEQFFGPGTRLTVL.

The chain recombines TRBV6-5 with TRBJ1-3; D not resolved. V was shortened by 2 bases and J by 1 base, with 12 bases between the two germline ends. Germline V gene data show CDR1 as MNHEY and CDR2 as SVGAGI. This CDR3 region has 16 residues. The CDR3 bases are TGTGCCAGCAGTTACGTCTCGGCGGGGTCTGGAAACACCATATATTTT. This codes for CASSYVSAGSGNTIYF.

The V call is TRBV2, the J call TRBJ1-1, with 7 bases identical to TRBD1. The CDR3 has 13 residues. V shed 2 bases, J shed 10 bases, and the junction held 7 bases outside the gene matches. The germline CDR1 and CDR2 sequences are SNHLY and FYNNEI. This CDR3 is CASSESRDSRAFF. In nucleotides, the CDR3 is TGTGCCAGCAGTGAATCTAGGGACAGCCGAGCTTTCTTT. The variable domain in full, with the rest retrieved from reference TRBV2 and TRBJ1-1, is EPEVTQTPSHQVTQMGQEVILRCVPISNHLYFYWYRQILGQKVEFLVSFYNNEISEKSEIFDDQFSVERPDGSNFTLKIRSTKLEDSAMYFCASSESRDSRAFFGQGTRLTVV.

This clone showed up just a few times. The chain recombines TRBV10-3 with TRBJ2-2; D is uncertain. The germline V gene has CDR1 ENHRY and CDR2 SYGVKD. Trimming pared 4 bases from V and 3 bases from J, leaving 3 bases between. This CDR3 is built from 12 residues. DNA for the CDR3: TGTGCCATCAGTGTAGACACCGGGGAGCTGTTTTTT. Amino acid sequence: CAISVDTGELFF.

V gene TRBV6-1 combines with J gene TRBJ1-1; TRBD1 aligns across 8 bases. The germline CDR1 and CDR2 sequences are MNHNS and SASEGT. V shed 3 bases and J 6 bases; nucleotides not matched to a gene: 9. This CDR3 contains 15 residues. CDR3 protein: CASSDLGQGAAEAFF. CDR3 DNA: TGTGCCAGCAGTGACCTCGGCCAGGGGGCGGCTGAAGCTTTCTTT.

The chain joins TRBV27 to TRBJ2-1; 10 bases agree with TRBD1. CDR3 size: 17 residues. Germline CDR1 reads MNHEY; CDR2 reads SMNVEV (reference sequence). V lost 5 bases to trimming and J lost 3 bases; unmatched junction nucleotides: 10. The CDR3 nucleotides are TGTGCCAGCAGTCCCCATCCCGGGACAGGGGTCTACAATGAGCAGTTCTTC. It yields the protein CASSPHPGTGVYNEQFF.

The V and J genes are TRBV6-5 and TRBJ1-5; possible D gene TRBD1, 5 bases. CDR3 length: 13 amino acids. CDR1 is MNHEY and CDR2 is SVGAGI in the germline V gene. The V gene lost 6 bases and the J gene lost 5 bases, with 11 bases spanning the gap. The CDR3 nucleotides read TGTGCCAGCAGGCAGCAGGGTGATCAGCCCCAGCATTTT. Amino acids: CASRQQGDQPQHF.

The chain recombines TRBV6-5 with TRBJ2-1; 8 bases are shared with TRBD2. Trimming at V came to 5 bases and at J to 10 bases, leaving 13 bases not matched to a gene. The germline gives CDR1 MNHEY, CDR2 SVGAGI. The CDR3 is 15 residues long. CDR3: CASSPPGLGAREQFF. CDR3 DNA sequence: TGTGCCAGCAGTCCGCCGGGACTAGGGGCCAGGGAGCAGTTCTTC.

The chain has TRBV20-1 and TRBJ1-1; D unclear. CDR3 length: 11 residues. Germline lookup yields CDR1 DFQATT and CDR2 SNEGSKA (reference sequence). The V gene lost 3 bases and the J gene lost 7 bases, with 9 bases spanning the gap. The CDR3 DNA sequence: TGCAGTGCTAGTCATAGCATTGAAGCTTTCTTT. Translated: CSASHSIEAFF.

V and J are TRBV28 and TRBJ1-6; 10 nucleotides match TRBD1. Germline CDR1 reads MDHEN; CDR2 reads SYDVKM. V lost 4 bases, J lost 10 bases, and 7 bases stayed unmatched. There are 15 residues in the CDR3. CDR3 bases: TGTGCCAGCAGTTCCTCCGGGACAGGGGACTCACCCCTCCACTTT. The encoded protein is CASSSSGTGDSPLHF.

The V gene is TRBV11-2, the J gene TRBJ1-2; TRBD1 is a possible D gene (6 bases). Trimming removed 7 bases at V and 3 bases at J, with 27 bases between. Per germline, CDR1 SGHAT and CDR2 FQNNGV. CDR3 length: 18 residues. The CDR3 sequence is CASIRGGGRKFVDYGYTF. The CDR3 DNA reads as TGTGCCAGCATCCGGGGGGGCGGCAGAAAGTTTGTTGACTATGGCTACACCTTC. Full variable domain (missing parts from reference TRBV11-2 and TRBJ1-2): EAGVAQSPRYKIIEKRQSVAFWCNPISGHATLYWYQQILGQGPKLLIQFQNNGVVDDSQLPKDRFSAERLKGVDSTLKIQPAKLEDSAVYLCASIRGGGRKFVDYGYTFGSGTRLTVV.

The chain links TRBV2 to TRBJ2-1, with 10 positions matching TRBD2. The CDR3 runs to 19 residues. With 1 base clipped from V and 0 bases from J, the junction kept 9 bases outside the gene matches. Germline V lookup: CDR1 SNHLY, CDR2 FYNNEI. CDR3 DNA sequence: TGTGCCAGCAGTGAAGAAGTTGGAGGACTAGCGGCCTCCTACAATGAGCAGTTCTTC. Its translation is CASSEEVGGLAASYNEQFF.

The chain has TRBV5-6 and TRBJ1-1; D might be TRBD1 (5 bases). Germline values: CDR1 SGHDT, CDR2 YYEEEE. This CDR3 has 16 residues. Trimming cost V 4 bases and J 10 bases, with 26 bases left between them. CDR3 in amino acids: CASSALAGASPGGAFF. In nucleotides, the CDR3 is TGTGCCAGCAGCGCCTTGGCCGGGGCTTCCCCCGGGGGAGCTTTCTTT.

This clone has more than one count but fewer than ten. The CDR3: CAISEAGGEQYV. Here the CDR3 DNA reads TGTGCCATCAGTGAGGCGGGGGGAGAGCAGTACGTC. This sequence joins TRBV10-3 and TRBJ2-7; the match to TRBD2 covers 8 bases. Trimming took 2 bases from V and 7 from J; bases not matched to a gene: 1. The CDR3 extends over 12 amino acids. Per germline, CDR1 ENHRY and CDR2 SYGVKD.

This sequence joins TRBV27 and TRBJ2-1, with TRBD2 identical over 13 bases. Germline V gene data show CDR1 as MNHEY and CDR2 as SMNVEV (reference sequence). This CDR3 is built from 15 residues. V gave up 5 bases and J gave up 8 bases; unmatched junction bases: 6. DNA of the CDR3: TGTGCCAGCAGTCAACTAGCGGGGGGGCAGGATGAGCAGTTCTTC. Protein: CASSQLAGGQDEQFF.

The chain uses TRBV7-2 and TRBJ1-1; D is possibly TRBD1 (5 bases). Deletions cut 5 bases from V and 0 bases from J, with 10 bases between. Germline V CDR1 and CDR2: SGHTA, FQGNSA. This CDR3 spans 14 amino acids. CDR3 region: CASSQQVMNTEAFF. CDR3 sequence (DNA): TGTGCCAGCAGCCAACAGGTGATGAACACTGAAGCTTTCTTT.

The V and J genes are TRBV7-9 and TRBJ1-2, with 9 bases lining up with TRBD1. This CDR3 is 14 amino acids long. Germline loops: CDR1 SEHNR, CDR2 FQNEAQ (reference sequence). V lost 4 bases and J lost 4; bases outside the gene matches: 4. The CDR3 coding sequence is TGTGCCAGCAGCTCGGGACAGGGTTTCTATGGCTACACCTTC. This translates into CASSSGQGFYGYTF.

This rearrangement joins TRBV18 to TRBJ2-1, with D possibly matching TRBD1 (5 bases). CDR1 and CDR2 from the germline V gene are KGHSH and LQKENI. Between the trimmed V and J ends, which lost 1 base and 5 bases, there was a span of 12 bases. The CDR3 sequence is 15 residues long. The CDR3 DNA reads as TGTGCCAGCTCACCACAATCCCCAGGGAACAATGAGCAGTTCTTC. As protein: CASSPQSPGNNEQFF.

The chain uses TRBV6-6 and TRBJ1-4, with D unresolved. From germline, CDR1 is MNHNY and CDR2 SVGAGI (reference sequence). This CDR3 contains 16 residues. Trimming removed 2 bases at V and 0 bases at J, with 10 bases between. CDR3 sequence: CASSYVYRTTNEKLFF. CDR3 in DNA: TGTGCCAGCAGTTACGTCTACAGAACAACTAATGAAAAACTGTTTTTT.

The rearrangement uses TRBV7-2 and TRBJ2-3; D ambiguous. V was clipped by 5 bases and J by 0 bases, with 12 bases between them. The CDR3 consists of 15 residues. The germline V gene encodes CDR1 SGHTA and CDR2 FQGNSA. CDR3 sequence: CASSPDLPSTDTQYF. In nucleotides, the CDR3 is TGTGCCAGCAGCCCCGACTTACCTAGCACAGATACGCAGTATTTT.

V is TRBV5-1 and J is TRBJ1-4; TRBD1 aligns across 10 bases. V was clipped by 7 bases and J by 3 bases; unmatched bases: 6. Germline assignment: CDR1 SGHRS and CDR2 YFSETQ. The CDR3 is 15 residues long. The chain's CDR3 is CASRDRGFPNEKLFF. CDR3 in DNA: TGCGCCAGCCGGGACAGGGGTTTTCCTAATGAAAAACTGTTTTTT.

The chain links TRBV10-2 to TRBJ2-3; TRBD2 matches 12 bases. The V and J ends lost 7 bases and 2 bases, in that order; junction bases with no gene match: 7. The germline CDR1 and CDR2 sequences are WSHSY and SAAADI. The CDR3 spans 16 residues. The CDR3: CASKTGLAGFTDTQYF. CDR3 coding DNA: TGCGCCAGCAAGACGGGACTAGCGGGTTTCACAGATACGCAGTATTTT.

The chain has TRBV6-6 and TRBJ1-5; 9 nucleotides line up with TRBD1. The CDR3 runs to 15 residues. Germline V gene data show CDR1 as MNHNY and CDR2 as SVGAGI (reference sequence). The ends lost 6 bases at V and 2 bases at J; junction bases unmatched: 5. This CDR3 reads CASSGTGRGNQPQHF. CDR3 in DNA: TGTGCCAGCAGCGGGACAGGGAGAGGCAATCAGCCCCAGCATTTT.

V is TRBV6-5 and J is TRBJ2-2; 7 positions agree with TRBD1. V trimming: 7 bases; J trimming: 4 bases; junction bases outside the gene matches: 9. The CDR3 covers 15 residues. Germline-derived CDR1 and CDR2 are MNHEY and SVGAGI. CDR3: CASTAPTGSTGELFF. The CDR3 DNA reads as TGTGCCAGCACCGCTCCGACAGGGAGCACCGGGGAGCTGTTTTTT.

This clone turned up a few times. The CDR3: CATRHVINQPQHF. Written as DNA, the CDR3 is TGTGCCACCAGACACGTTATCAATCAGCCCCAGCATTTT. The genes are TRBV15 and TRBJ1-5; D not resolved. Germline CDR1 reads LNHNV; CDR2 reads YYDKDF (reference sequence). This CDR3 contains 13 residues. V dropped 6 bases and J dropped 3 bases, with 9 bases sitting between them.